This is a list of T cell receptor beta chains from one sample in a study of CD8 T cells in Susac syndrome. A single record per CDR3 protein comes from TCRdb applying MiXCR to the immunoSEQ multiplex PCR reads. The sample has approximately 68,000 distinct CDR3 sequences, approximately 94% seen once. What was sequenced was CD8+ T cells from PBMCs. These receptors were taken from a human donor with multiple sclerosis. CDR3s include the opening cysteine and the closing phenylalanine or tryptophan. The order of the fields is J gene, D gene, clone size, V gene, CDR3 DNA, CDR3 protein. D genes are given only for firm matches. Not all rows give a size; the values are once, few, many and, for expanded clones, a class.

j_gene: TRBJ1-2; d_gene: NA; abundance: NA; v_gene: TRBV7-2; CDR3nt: TGTGCCAGCAGATTACCACCTTTAGGCTACACCTTC; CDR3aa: CASRLPPLGYTF
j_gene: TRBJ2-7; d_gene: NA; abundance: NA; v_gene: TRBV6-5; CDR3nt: TGTGCCAGCTCGGCAGGGGTGATGGACGAGCAGTACTTC; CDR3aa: CASSAGVMDEQYF
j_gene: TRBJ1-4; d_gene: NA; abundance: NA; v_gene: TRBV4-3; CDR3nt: TGCGCCAGCAGCCAAGATCGGATCGTGGGAACGACTAATGAAAAACTGTTTTTT; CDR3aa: CASSQDRIVGTTNEKLFF
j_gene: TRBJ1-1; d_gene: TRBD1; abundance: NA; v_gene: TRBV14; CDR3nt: TGTGCCAGCAGCCAAGCAACTGGACAGGCCGCCACTGAAGCTTTCTTT; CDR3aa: CASSQATGQAATEAFF
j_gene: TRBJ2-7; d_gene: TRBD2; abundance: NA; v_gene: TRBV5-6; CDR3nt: TGTGCCAGCAGCTCCCGGGAGGCTACCTACGAGCAGTACTTC; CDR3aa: CASSSREATYEQYF
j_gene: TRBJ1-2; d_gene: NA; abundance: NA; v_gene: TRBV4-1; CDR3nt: TGCGCCAGCAGCCAGGGAGCTAACTATGGCTACACCTTC; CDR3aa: CASSQGANYGYTF
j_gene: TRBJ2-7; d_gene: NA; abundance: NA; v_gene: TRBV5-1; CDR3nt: TGCGCCAGCGGGCCGAGGGGTAGATGGACCTACGAGCAGTACTTC; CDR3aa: CASGPRGRWTYEQYF
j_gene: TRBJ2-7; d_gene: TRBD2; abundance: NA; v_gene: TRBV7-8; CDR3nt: TGTGCCAGCAGCTTAGCCAGCGGGACCTACGAGCAGTACTTC; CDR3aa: CASSLASGTYEQYF
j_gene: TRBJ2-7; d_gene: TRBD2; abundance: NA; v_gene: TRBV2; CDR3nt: TGTGCCAGCAGCTCGGGACTAGCGGGAACCTCCTACGAGCAGTACTTC; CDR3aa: CASSSGLAGTSYEQYF
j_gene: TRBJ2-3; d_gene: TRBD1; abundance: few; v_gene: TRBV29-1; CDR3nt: TGCAGCGTCCTCCGAGCGACAGGGGGGGACACAGATACGCAGTATTTT; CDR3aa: CSVLRATGGDTDTQYF
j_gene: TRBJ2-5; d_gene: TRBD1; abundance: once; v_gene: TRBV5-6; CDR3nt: TGTGCCAGCAGCCCGGGACAGGGAAGAGTGCTGGGAAAGACCCAGTACTTC; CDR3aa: CASSPGQGRVLGKTQYF
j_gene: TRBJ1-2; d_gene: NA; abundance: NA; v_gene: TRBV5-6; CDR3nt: TGTGCCAGCAGCCCGGAGGCGGGGGGGACCGGATGGGGCGATGGCTACACCTTC; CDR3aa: CASSPEAGGTGWGDGYTF
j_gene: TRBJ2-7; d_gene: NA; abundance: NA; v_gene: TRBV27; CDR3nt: TGTGCCAGCAGTTTTATCGGATACGAGCAGTACTTC; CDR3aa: CASSFIGYEQYF
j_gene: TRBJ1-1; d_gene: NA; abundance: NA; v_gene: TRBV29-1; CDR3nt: TGCAGCGTCGACAGTACGGACACTGAAGCTTTCTTT; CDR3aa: CSVDSTDTEAFF
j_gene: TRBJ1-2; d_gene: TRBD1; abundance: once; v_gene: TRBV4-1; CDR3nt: TGCGCCAGCACCCAGCGGGACAGGTCTCTCGGCTATGGCTACACCTTC; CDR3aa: CASTQRDRSLGYGYTF
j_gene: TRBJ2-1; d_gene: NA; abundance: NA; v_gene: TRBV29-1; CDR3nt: TGCAGCCATCCGAGGGGTAATGAGCAGTTCTTC; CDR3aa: CSHPRGNEQFF
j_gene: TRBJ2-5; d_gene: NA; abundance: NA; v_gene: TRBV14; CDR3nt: TGTGCCAGCAGCCAAGTGGGCGATAGATTCCAAGAGACCCAGTACTTC; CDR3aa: CASSQVGDRFQETQYF
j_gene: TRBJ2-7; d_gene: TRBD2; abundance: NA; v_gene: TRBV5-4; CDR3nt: TGTGCCAGCAGCTTGGGGGAGGGTCTCGAGCAGTACTTC; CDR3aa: CASSLGEGLEQYF
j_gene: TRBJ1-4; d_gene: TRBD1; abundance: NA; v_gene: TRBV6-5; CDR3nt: TGTGCCAGCAAGACAGGGGTAAATGAAAAACTGTTTTTT; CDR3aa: CASKTGVNEKLFF
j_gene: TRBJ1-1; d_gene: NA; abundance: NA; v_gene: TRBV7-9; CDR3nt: TGTGCCAGCAGCTTAGCGCAGGGACCGAACACTGAAGCTTTCTTT; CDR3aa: CASSLAQGPNTEAFF
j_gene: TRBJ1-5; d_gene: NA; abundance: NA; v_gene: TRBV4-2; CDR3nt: TGTGCCAGCAGCCAAGATTTCCGGGGAAACGGGGCAGCCCAGCCCCAGCATTTT; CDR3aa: CASSQDFRGNGAAQPQHF
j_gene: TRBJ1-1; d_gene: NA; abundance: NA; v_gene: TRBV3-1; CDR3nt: TGTGCCAGCAGCCCCGGAGGGAGGGGGGCCACTGAAGCTTTCTTT; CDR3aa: CASSPGGRGATEAFF
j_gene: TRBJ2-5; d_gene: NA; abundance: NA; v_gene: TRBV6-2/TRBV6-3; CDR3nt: TGTGCCAGCAGTTACTCGTCTAGCGCTCTGTACCAAGAGACCCAGTACTTC; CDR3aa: CASSYSSSALYQETQYF
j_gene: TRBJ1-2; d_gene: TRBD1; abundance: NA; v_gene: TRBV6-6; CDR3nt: TGTGCCAGCAGTTACGCCTGGACAGGGACCTATGGCTACACCTTC; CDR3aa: CASSYAWTGTYGYTF